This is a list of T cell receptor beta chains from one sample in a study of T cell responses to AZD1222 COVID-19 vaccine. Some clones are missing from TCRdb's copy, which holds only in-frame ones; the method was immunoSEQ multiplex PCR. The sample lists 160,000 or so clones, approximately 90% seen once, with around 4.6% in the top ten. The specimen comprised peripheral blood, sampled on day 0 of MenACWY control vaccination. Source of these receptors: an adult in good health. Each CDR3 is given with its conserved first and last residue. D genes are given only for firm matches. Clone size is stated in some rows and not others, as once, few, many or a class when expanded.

TGCGCCAGCAGCTTCAGCTGGGGCGCAGGATACGAGCAGTACTTC	CASSFSWGAGYEQYF	TRBJ2-7	TRBV5-1	NA	NA
TGTGCCAGCAGTTATTCTCTCTATGGCTACACCTTC	CASSYSLYGYTF	TRBJ1-2	TRBV6-2/TRBV6-3	NA	NA
TGTGCCAGCAGCTTAGAGAGTCACAGGGCCAATGAGCAGTTCTTC	CASSLESHRANEQFF	TRBJ2-1	TRBV7-2	NA	NA
TGCGCCAGCAGCCGACAGGGGCCAGATACGCAGTATTTT	CASSRQGPDTQYF	TRBJ2-3	TRBV5-1	NA	TRBD1
TGTGCCAGCAGTTTATACGTGGGGAGGGGCTACACCTTC	CASSLYVGRGYTF	TRBJ1-2	TRBV12-3/TRBV12-4	NA	NA
TGTGCCAGCAGTTTCCCCCCCGGCAGGGTAGTAAACATTCAGTACTTC	CASSFPPGRVVNIQYF	TRBJ2-4	TRBV28	NA	NA
TGCGCCAGCAGCTTGGATGGGAGACCAAACACTGAAGCTTTCTTT	CASSLDGRPNTEAFF	TRBJ1-1	TRBV5-1	NA	NA
TGCGCCAGCAGTGAGTCAGGGGGCGAGACTGAAGCTTTCTTT	CASSESGGETEAFF	TRBJ1-1	TRBV10-2	NA	TRBD1
TGTGCCAGCAGTGCGGGACGAAATCAGCCCCAGCATTTT	CASSAGRNQPQHF	TRBJ1-5	TRBV27	NA	NA
TGTGCCAGCACCCTCCCGGGACAGGGGGTTTACGAGCAGTACTTC	CASTLPGQGVYEQYF	TRBJ2-7	TRBV28	NA	TRBD1
TGTGCCAGCAGCGTTAACCCTAGCGGGAGGGAGACCCAGTACTTC	CASSVNPSGRETQYF	TRBJ2-5	TRBV9	NA	TRBD2
TGCGCCAGCAGCTTGGTTGGGGGACTAGATCGGCGCGGGAATGAGCAGTTCTTC	CASSLVGGLDRRGNEQFF	TRBJ2-1	TRBV5-1	NA	TRBD2
TGTGCCACCAGTGATGGGCAACAGCCCCAGCATTTT	CATSDGQQPQHF	TRBJ1-5	TRBV24-1	NA	NA
TGTGCCAGCAGCTTAGAGGGCGCGGGCAGCGAGGCTTTCTTT	CASSLEGAGSEAFF	TRBJ1-1	TRBV7-2	NA	NA
TGTGCCACCAGTGACCAGACAGGCGTCAACACCGGGGAGCTGTTTTTT	CATSDQTGVNTGELFF	TRBJ2-2	TRBV24-1	NA	NA
TGTGCCAGCAGCTCGGGCTCGGGTGCCCCTTATGGCTACACCTTC	CASSSGSGAPYGYTF	TRBJ1-2	TRBV7-2	NA	NA
TGTGCCAGCAGCATGGGGACAGGACGAACTGAAGCTTTCTTT	CASSMGTGRTEAFF	TRBJ1-1	TRBV11-3	NA	TRBD1
TGTGCCAGCAGCTTAGAGGCCGAGCAGTACTTC	CASSLEAEQYF	TRBJ2-7	TRBV7-2	NA	NA
TGTGCCAGCAGCTTAAGTCCCCCTGGGGGCAATGAGCAGTTCTTC	CASSLSPPGGNEQFF	TRBJ2-1	TRBV11-2	NA	NA
TGTGCCAGCAGTTTATTCTTTACGGATGGCTACACCTTC	CASSLFFTDGYTF	TRBJ1-2	TRBV28	once	NA
TGTGCCAGCAGTGTCTGGGGGGGGGCAGAGACCCAGTACTTC	CASSVWGGAETQYF	TRBJ2-5	TRBV25-1	NA	NA
TGTGCCGTACAGGACAGGGGCGGGGATAATTCACCCCTCCACTTT	CAVQDRGGDNSPLHF	TRBJ1-6	TRBV7-9	few	TRBD1
TGCGCCAGCAGCTTGGGTACCGAGTCGAAGTATGGCTACACCTTC	CASSLGTESKYGYTF	TRBJ1-2	TRBV5-1	NA	NA
TGCGCCACCCGCGGGGGTCTGGCTAATGAAAAACTGTTTTTT	CATRGGLANEKLFF	TRBJ1-4	TRBV5-1	NA	NA
TGTGCCAGCAGGAGGGGAAGAAACACTGAAGCTTTCTTT	CASRRGRNTEAFF	TRBJ1-1	TRBV28	NA	NA
TGTGCCAGCAGCTTGGAAGTCGGGAACACTGAAGCTTTCTTT	CASSLEVGNTEAFF	TRBJ1-1	TRBV5-5	NA	NA
TGTGCCAGTAGTATCGGCAGAAACACTGAAGCTTTCTTT	CASSIGRNTEAFF	TRBJ1-1	TRBV19	NA	NA
TGCGCCAGCAGCTCGGGGCTAAGTGGGGTCGAGCAGTACTTC	CASSSGLSGVEQYF	TRBJ2-7	TRBV5-1	NA	NA
TGTGCCAGCAGCGTAGGGCCCAACTGGGACAATGAGCAGTTCTTC	CASSVGPNWDNEQFF	TRBJ2-1	TRBV9	NA	NA
TGTGCCTCGACTAGCGGGAGGGCCCGGGGGACCCAGTACTTC	CASTSGRARGTQYF	TRBJ2-5	TRBV30	NA	TRBD2
TGTGCCAGCAGCTTAGAGGGGGACAGGGACCAGCCCCAGCATTTT	CASSLEGDRDQPQHF	TRBJ1-5	TRBV7-2	NA	TRBD1
TGTGCCAGCAGCATCCCGCGGAGGATCGGCTACGAGCAGTACTTC	CASSIPRRIGYEQYF	TRBJ2-7	TRBV21-1	NA	NA
TGTGCCAGCGCTAAGACAGGGCCTTTCACTGAAGCTTTCTTT	CASAKTGPFTEAFF	TRBJ1-1	TRBV28	NA	TRBD1
TGCGCCAGCAGCTCGGGACAGGGTATGAACACTGAAGCTTTCTTT	CASSSGQGMNTEAFF	TRBJ1-1	TRBV5-1	NA	TRBD1
TGTGCCCCCCCGGACAGGGATAATTCACCCCTCCACTTT	CAPPDRDNSPLHF	TRBJ1-6	TRBV3-1/TRBV3-2	NA	TRBD1
TGCGCCAGCAGCTTGGCCGGGATGGCTGGAAACACCATATATTTT	CASSLAGMAGNTIYF	TRBJ1-3	TRBV5-1	NA	NA
TGTGCCATCAGTGATTTTGGATCCGCCGGGGCGGGAGAGACCCAGTACTTC	CAISDFGSAGAGETQYF	TRBJ2-5	TRBV24-1	NA	NA
TGTGCCAGCAGGGAGTCCGGGACTAGCGGGAGGGCTCTCGAGCAGTACTTC	CASRESGTSGRALEQYF	TRBJ2-7	TRBV7-2	once	TRBD2
TGCGCCAGCAGCTTAAGTTCGGAGAAACACACTGAAGCTTTCTTT	CASSLSSEKHTEAFF	TRBJ1-1	TRBV5-1	NA	NA
TGTGCCAGCAGCCCTCGACAGGGGGTCAGGGTCAATGAGCAGTTCTTC	CASSPRQGVRVNEQFF	TRBJ2-1	TRBV21-1	few	NA
TGTGCCAGCAGCTTATACCCCGGGAGTGGCGAGCAGTACTTC	CASSLYPGSGEQYF	TRBJ2-7	TRBV7-3	NA	NA
TGTGCCAGCAGTCCCACTAACACCGGGGAGCTGTTTTTT	CASSPTNTGELFF	TRBJ2-2	TRBV12-3/TRBV12-4	few	NA
TGCGCCAGCAGCTCTGGACCTACGAACACTGAAGCTTTCTTT	CASSSGPTNTEAFF	TRBJ1-1	TRBV5-1	NA	NA
TGTGCCAGCAGCCAAGATTTTAATGAAAAACTGTTTTTT	CASSQDFNEKLFF	TRBJ1-4	TRBV3-1/TRBV3-2	few	NA
TGTGCCACCAGTGGTACCGGGGACTTCAAGGATGAGCAGTTCTTC	CATSGTGDFKDEQFF	TRBJ2-1	TRBV24-1	NA	NA
TGTGCCAGCAGCTCACCACTTCAGGGGTACGGATCTGGGGCCAACGTCCTGACTTTC	CASSSPLQGYGSGANVLTF	TRBJ2-6	TRBV5-4	NA	NA